Following are 7 T cell receptor beta chains from one sample sequenced in a study of somatic mutations in cytotoxic T cells in rheumatoid arthritis. Sequencing used immunoSEQ multiplex PCR; TCRdb keeps in-frame clones, though not all of them. The table lists approximately 14,000 clones, around 70% of them singletons. The sequenced sample was CD8+ T cells sorted from blood. Receptor source: an adult with rheumatoid arthritis.

This chain connects TRBV30 to TRBJ1-4; no clear D. The CDR3 length is 17 residues. Germline V gene sequence: CDR1 GTSNPN, CDR2 SVGIG (reference sequence). V was cut by 3 bases and J by 6 bases, with 23 bases left in between. DNA for the CDR3: TGTGCCTGGAGACACCCTAGTGGGAGGATGATAGATGAAAAACTGTTTTTT. It encodes CAWRHPSGRMIDEKLFF.

The chain recombines TRBV4-1 with TRBJ2-7; weak D call: TRBD2 (6 bases). This CDR3 contains 15 residues. With 3 bases removed from V and 5 bases from J, the gap between germline ends came to 17 bases. The germline V gene has CDR1 MGHRA and CDR2 YSYEKL. CDR3 DNA: TGCGCCAGCAGCCACCTGCAGGGCGGAGGGGACGAGCAGTACTTC. It yields the protein CASSHLQGGGDEQYF.

V usage is TRBV9 and J usage is TRBJ2-2, with 8 bases fitting TRBD1. Germline values: CDR1 SGDLS, CDR2 YYNGEE. V was clipped by 3 bases and J by 6 bases; unmatched bases: 4. The CDR3 has 14 residues. The DNA for the CDR3 is TGTGCCAGCAGCGGGACAGGGAAGTCCGGGGAGCTGTTTTTT. It is translated as CASSGTGKSGELFF.

This clone was seen just once. The rearrangement uses TRBV7-3 and TRBJ2-1; tentatively, D is TRBD1 or TRBD2 (5 bases each). This CDR3 region has 14 residues. From germline, CDR1 is SGHTA and CDR2 FQGTGA. V lost 11 bases, J lost 0 bases, and 14 bases lay in between. CDR3 in amino acids: CASGTASSYNEQFF. DNA of the CDR3: TGTGCCTCAGGGACGGCTAGCTCCTACAATGAGCAGTTCTTC.

V and J are TRBV28 and TRBJ1-1, with 9 bases matching TRBD1. CDR3 length: 16 residues. J was trimmed by 1 base and V by 6 bases; bases with no gene match: 9. Looked up from germline, CDR1 is MDHEN and CDR2 is SYDVKM. Here the CDR3 DNA reads TGTGCCAGCAGCACCACTACAGGGGGCCCGAACACTGAAGCTTTCTTT. Protein: CASSTTTGGPNTEAFF. Full variable domain (missing parts from reference TRBV28 and TRBJ1-1): DVKVTQSSRYLVKRTGEKVFLECVQDMDHENMFWYRQDPGLGLRLIYFSYDVKMKEKGDIPEGYSVSREKKERFSLILESASTNQTSMYLCASSTTTGGPNTEAFFGQGTRLTVV.

The chain recombines TRBV7-9 with TRBJ2-2; no clear D gene. This CDR3 is built from 11 residues. Looked up from germline, CDR1 is SEHNR and CDR2 is FQNEAQ (reference sequence). V gave up 8 bases and J gave up 5 bases, with 6 bases separating them. Here the CDR3 DNA reads TGTGCCAGCCGCATAACCGGGGAGCTGTTTTTT. The encoded protein is CASRITGELFF.

The chain uses TRBV11-2 and TRBJ1-2; 7 bases fit TRBD1. This CDR3 spans 15 amino acids. J was trimmed by 4 bases and V by 5 bases; bases with no gene match: 10. Germline CDR1 is SGHAT and CDR2 is FQNNGV. The CDR3 here is CASSARDRLPYGYTF. DNA of the CDR3: TGTGCCAGCAGCGCGCGGGACAGACTCCCCTATGGCTACACCTTC.